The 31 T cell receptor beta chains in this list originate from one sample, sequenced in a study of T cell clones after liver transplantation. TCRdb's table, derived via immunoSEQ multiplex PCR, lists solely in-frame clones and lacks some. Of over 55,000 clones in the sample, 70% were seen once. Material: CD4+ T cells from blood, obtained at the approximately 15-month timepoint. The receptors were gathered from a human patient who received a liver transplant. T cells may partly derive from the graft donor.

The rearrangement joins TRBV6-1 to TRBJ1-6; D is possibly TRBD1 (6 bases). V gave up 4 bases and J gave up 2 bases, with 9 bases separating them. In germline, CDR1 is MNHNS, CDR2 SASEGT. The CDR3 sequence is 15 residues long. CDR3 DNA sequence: TGTGCCAGCAGTGGCGGGACAACCTATAATTCACCCCTCCACTTT. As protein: CASSGGTTYNSPLHF.

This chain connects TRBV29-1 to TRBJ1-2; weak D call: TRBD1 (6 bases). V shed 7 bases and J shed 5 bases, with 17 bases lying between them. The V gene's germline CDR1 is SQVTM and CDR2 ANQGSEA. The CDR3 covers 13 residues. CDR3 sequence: CSDDQGLGYGYTF. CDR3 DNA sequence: TGCAGCGACGACCAGGGGTTGGGATATGGCTACACCTTC.

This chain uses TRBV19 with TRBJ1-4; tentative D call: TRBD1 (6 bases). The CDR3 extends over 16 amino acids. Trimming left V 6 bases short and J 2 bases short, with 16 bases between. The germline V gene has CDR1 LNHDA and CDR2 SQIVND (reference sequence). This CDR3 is CASRSQGGATNEKLFF. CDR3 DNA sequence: TGTGCCAGTAGGAGCCAAGGGGGGGCGACTAATGAAAAACTGTTTTTT.

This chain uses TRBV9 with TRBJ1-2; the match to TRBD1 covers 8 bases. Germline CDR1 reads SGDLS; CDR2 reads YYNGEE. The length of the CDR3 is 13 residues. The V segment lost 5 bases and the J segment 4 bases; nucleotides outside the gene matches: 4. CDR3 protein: CASRTGDGYGYTF. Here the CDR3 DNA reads TGTGCCAGCAGGACAGGGGACGGCTATGGCTACACCTTC.

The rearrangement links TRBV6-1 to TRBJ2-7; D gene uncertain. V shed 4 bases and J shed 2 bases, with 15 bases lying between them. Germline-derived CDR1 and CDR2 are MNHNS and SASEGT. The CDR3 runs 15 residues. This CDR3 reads CASSAALGPTYEQYV. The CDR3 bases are TGTGCCAGCAGTGCTGCCCTGGGTCCTACCTACGAGCAGTACGTC.

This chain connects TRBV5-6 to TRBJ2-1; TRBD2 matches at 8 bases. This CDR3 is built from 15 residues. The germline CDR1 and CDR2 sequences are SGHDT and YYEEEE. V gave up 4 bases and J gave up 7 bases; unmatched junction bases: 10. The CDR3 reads CASSPDSGALNEQFF. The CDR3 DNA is TGTGCCAGCAGCCCCGATAGCGGGGCTTTAAATGAGCAGTTCTTC.

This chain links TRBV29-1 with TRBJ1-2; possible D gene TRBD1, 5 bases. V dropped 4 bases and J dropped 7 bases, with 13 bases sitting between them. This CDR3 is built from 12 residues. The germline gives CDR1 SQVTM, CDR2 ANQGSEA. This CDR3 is CSVVGDLGGYTF. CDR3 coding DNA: TGCAGCGTTGTGGGGGACCTCGGTGGCTACACCTTC.

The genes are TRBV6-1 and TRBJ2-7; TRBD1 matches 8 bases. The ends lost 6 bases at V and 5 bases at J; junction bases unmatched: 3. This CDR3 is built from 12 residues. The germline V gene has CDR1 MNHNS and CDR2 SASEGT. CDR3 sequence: CASRDRVHEQYV. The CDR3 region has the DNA TGTGCCAGCAGGGACAGGGTCCACGAGCAGTACGTC.

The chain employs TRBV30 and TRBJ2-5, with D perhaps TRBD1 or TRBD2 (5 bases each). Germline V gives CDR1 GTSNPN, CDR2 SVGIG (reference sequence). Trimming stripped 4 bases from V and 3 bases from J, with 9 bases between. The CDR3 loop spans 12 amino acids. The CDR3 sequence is CAWTGTEETQYF. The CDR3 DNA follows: TGTGCCTGGACGGGGACCGAAGAGACCCAGTACTTC.

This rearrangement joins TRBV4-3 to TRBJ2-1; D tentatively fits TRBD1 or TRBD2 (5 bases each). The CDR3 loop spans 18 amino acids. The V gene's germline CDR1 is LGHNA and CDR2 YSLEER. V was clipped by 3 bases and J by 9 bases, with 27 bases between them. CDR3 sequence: CASSHEHRDAAPYGEQFF. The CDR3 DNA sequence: TGCGCCAGCAGCCATGAACACCGGGACGCCGCTCCCTACGGTGAGCAGTTCTTC.

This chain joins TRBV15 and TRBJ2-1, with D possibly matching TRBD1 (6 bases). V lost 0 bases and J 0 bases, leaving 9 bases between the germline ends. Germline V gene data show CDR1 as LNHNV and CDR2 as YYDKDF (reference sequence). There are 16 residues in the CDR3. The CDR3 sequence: CATSRDGQSSYNEQFF. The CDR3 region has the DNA TGTGCCACCAGCAGAGATGGACAGAGCTCCTACAATGAGCAGTTCTTC.

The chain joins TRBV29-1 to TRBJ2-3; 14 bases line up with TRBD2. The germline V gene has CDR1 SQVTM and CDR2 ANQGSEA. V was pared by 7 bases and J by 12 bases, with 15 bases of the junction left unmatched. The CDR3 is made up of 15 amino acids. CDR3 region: CSARGLAGAIGGQYF. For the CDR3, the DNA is TGCAGCGCTAGGGGACTAGCGGGAGCCATTGGGGGACAGTATTTT.

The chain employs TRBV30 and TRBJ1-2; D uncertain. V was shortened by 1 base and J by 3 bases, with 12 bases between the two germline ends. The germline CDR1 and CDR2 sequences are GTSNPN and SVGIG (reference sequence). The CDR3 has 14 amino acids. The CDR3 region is CAWSGGKNYYGYTF. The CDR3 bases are TGTGCCTGGAGTGGAGGAAAGAACTACTATGGCTACACCTTC.

The CDR3 bases are TGTGCCAGCAGTGAATGGGGCCTGCCCTCTGGAAACACCATATATTTT. Its protein product is CASSEWGLPSGNTIYF. V is TRBV6-1 and J is TRBJ1-3; tentative D call: TRBD1 (5 bases). The germline V gene encodes CDR1 MNHNS and CDR2 SASEGT. V lost 2 bases and J lost 0, with 11 bases in between. The CDR3 length is 16 residues.

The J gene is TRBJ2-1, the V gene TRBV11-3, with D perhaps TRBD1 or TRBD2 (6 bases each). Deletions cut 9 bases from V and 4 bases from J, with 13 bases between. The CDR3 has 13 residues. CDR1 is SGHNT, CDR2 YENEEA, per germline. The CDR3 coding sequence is TGTGCCAGTAGGGGGGCTGGGTACAATGAGCAGTTCTTC. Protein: CASRGAGYNEQFF.

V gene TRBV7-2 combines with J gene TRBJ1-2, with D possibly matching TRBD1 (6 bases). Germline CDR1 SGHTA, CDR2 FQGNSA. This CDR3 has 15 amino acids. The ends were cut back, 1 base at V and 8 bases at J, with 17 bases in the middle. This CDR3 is CASSLDGTFPGGYTF. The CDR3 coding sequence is TGTGCCAGCAGCTTAGATGGGACATTCCCGGGAGGCTACACCTTC.

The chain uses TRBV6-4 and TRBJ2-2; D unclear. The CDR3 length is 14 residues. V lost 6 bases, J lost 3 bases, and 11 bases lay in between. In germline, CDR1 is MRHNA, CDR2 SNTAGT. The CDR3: CASRPLGYTGELFF. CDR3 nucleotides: TGTGCCAGCAGACCTCTAGGCTACACCGGGGAGCTGTTTTTT.

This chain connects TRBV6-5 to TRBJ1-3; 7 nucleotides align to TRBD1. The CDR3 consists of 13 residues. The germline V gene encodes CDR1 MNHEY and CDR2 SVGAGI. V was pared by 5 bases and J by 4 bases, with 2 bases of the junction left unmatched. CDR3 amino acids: CASSLTGGNTIYF. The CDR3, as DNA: TGTGCCAGCAGTCTGACAGGGGGAAACACCATATATTTT.

The chain's CDR3 is CASSLDAGREQFF. In nucleotides, the CDR3 is TGTGCCAGCAGCTTAGACGCGGGTCGTGAGCAGTTCTTC. The chain has TRBV7-9 and TRBJ2-1, with D perhaps TRBD2 (5 bases). Germline V gene lookup returns CDR1 SEHNR and CDR2 FQNEAQ (reference sequence). The length of the CDR3 is 13 residues. V lost 1 base to trimming and J lost 9 bases, with 10 bases between them.

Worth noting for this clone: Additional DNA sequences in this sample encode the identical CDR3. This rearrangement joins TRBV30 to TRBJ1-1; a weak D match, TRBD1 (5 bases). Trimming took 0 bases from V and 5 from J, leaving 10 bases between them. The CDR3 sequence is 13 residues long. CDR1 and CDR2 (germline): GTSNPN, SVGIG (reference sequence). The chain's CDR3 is CAWSVQGDTEAFF. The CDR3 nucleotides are TGTGCCTGGAGTGTACAAGGGGATACTGAAGCTTTCTTT.

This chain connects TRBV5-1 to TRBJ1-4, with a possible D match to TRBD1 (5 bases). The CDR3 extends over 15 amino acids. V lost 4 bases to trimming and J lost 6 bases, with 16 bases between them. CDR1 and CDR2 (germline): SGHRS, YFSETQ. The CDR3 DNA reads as TGCGCCAGCAGCCCGACCCCAGGGTCGGATGAAAAACTGTTTTTT. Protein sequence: CASSPTPGSDEKLFF.

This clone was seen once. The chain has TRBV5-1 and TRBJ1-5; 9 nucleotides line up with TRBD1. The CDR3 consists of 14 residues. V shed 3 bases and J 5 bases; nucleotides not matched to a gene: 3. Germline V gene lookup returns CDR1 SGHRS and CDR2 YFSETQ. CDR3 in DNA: TGCGCCAGCAGCTATGACAGGGGGGATCAGCCCCAGCATTTT. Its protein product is CASSYDRGDQPQHF.

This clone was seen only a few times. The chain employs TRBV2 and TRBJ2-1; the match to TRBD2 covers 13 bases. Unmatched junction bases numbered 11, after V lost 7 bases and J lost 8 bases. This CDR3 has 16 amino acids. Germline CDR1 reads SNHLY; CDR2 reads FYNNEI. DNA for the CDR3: TGTGCCAGCACCCCCCCGGGACTAGCGGGGTTGGATGAGCAGTTCTTC. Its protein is CASTPPGLAGLDEQFF.

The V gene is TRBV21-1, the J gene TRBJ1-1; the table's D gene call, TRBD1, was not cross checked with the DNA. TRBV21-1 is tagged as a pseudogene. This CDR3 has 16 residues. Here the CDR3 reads CASSKVDRGYIPEAFF. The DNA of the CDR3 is TGTGCCAGCAGCAAAGTGGACAGGGGGTATATCCCTGAAGCTTTCTTT.

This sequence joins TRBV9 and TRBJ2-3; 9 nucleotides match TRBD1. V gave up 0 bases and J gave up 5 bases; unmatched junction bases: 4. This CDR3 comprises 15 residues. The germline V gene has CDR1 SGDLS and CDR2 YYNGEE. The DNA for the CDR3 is TGTGCCAGCAGCGTAGTAGGGACAGGGCTAGATACGCAGTATTTT. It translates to CASSVVGTGLDTQYF. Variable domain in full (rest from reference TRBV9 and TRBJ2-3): DSGVTQTPKHLITATGQRVTLRCSPRSGDLSVYWYQQSLDQGLQFLIQYYNGEERAKGNILERFSAQQFPDLHSELNLSSLELGDSALYFCASSVVGTGLDTQYFGPGTRLTVL.

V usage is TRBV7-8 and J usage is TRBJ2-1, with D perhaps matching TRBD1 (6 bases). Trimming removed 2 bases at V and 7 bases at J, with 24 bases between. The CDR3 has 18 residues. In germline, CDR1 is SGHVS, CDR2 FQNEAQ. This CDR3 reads CASSLRRERITGTNEQFF. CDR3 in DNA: TGTGCCAGCAGCTTACGCAGGGAGAGGATAACAGGGACGAATGAGCAGTTCTTC.

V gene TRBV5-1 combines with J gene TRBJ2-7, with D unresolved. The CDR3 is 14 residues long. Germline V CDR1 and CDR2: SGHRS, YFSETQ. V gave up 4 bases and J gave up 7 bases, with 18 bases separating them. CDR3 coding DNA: TGCGCCAGCAGCCCCGGTTTCTCATTGGGGGAGCAGTACTTC. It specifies CASSPGFSLGEQYF.

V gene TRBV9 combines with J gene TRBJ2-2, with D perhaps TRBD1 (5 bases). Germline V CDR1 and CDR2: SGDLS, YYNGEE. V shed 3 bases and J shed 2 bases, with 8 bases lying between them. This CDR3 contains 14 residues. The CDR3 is CASSADRNTGELFF. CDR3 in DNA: TGTGCCAGCAGCGCCGACAGAAACACCGGGGAGCTGTTTTTT. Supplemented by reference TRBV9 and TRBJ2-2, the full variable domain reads DSGVTQTPKHLITATGQRVTLRCSPRSGDLSVYWYQQSLDQGLQFLIQYYNGEERAKGNILERFSAQQFPDLHSELNLSSLELGDSALYFCASSADRNTGELFFGEGSRLTVL.

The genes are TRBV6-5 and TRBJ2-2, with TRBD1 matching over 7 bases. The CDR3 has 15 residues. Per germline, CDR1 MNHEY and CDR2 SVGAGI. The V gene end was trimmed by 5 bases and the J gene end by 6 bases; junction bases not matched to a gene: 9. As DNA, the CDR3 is TGTGCCAGCAGTCCAGACAGGGAAGGAGCCGGGGAGCTGTTTTTT. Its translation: CASSPDREGAGELFF.

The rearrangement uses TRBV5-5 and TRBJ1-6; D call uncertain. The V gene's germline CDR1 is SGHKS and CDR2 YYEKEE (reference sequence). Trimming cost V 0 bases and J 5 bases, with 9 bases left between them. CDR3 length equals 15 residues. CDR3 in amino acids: CASSLVGQDNSPLHF. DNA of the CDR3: TGTGCCAGCAGCTTGGTCGGTCAGGATAATTCACCCCTCCACTTT.

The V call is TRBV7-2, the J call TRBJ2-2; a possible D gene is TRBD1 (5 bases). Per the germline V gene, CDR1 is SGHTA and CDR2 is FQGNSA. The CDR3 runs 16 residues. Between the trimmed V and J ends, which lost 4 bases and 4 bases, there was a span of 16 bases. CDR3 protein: CASSSRQTWGTGELFF. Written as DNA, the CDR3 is TGTGCCAGCAGCTCTCGACAGACCTGGGGCACCGGGGAGCTGTTTTTT.